The 31 T cell receptor beta chains reported below all come from one sample, sequenced in a study of cytomegalovirus exposure and HLA in healthy donors. PCR was performed using 60 Vbeta and 13 Jbeta primers. Assay: immunoSEQ multiplex PCR; the TCRdb copy retains only in-frame clones and omits some. The table has about 130,000 clones, roughly 77% seen once; the top ten hold around 1%. Sequencing was done on a sample of PBMCs. The receptors derive from a young woman in good health and CMV-seronegative.

This clone is a singleton in its sample. The CDR3 protein is CASSLGLAGKETQYF. The CDR3 coding sequence is TGTGCCAGCAGCTTAGGACTAGCGGGGAAAGAGACCCAGTACTTC. The chain uses TRBV7-9 and TRBJ2-5; TRBD2 agrees at 11 bases. CDR3 length: 15 residues. Germline V gene data show CDR1 as SEHNR and CDR2 as FQNEAQ (reference sequence). With 1 base clipped from V and 3 bases from J, the junction kept 1 base outside the gene matches.

V usage is TRBV9 and J usage is TRBJ2-2, with 7 bases matching TRBD1. Germline CDR1 and CDR2: SGDLS and YYNGEE. The CDR3 has 16 residues. With 0 bases clipped from V and 2 bases from J, the junction kept 4 bases outside the gene matches. The DNA of the CDR3 is TGTGCCAGCAGCGTAGTAAAGGGGGCAAACACCGGGGAGCTGTTTTTT. Its protein product is CASSVVKGANTGELFF.

V gene TRBV19 combines with J gene TRBJ1-4, with 8 positions matching TRBD1. CDR1 and CDR2 (germline): LNHDA, SQIVND (reference sequence). Losses at the gene ends were 5 bases for V and 3 bases for J; bases not matched to a gene: 5. This CDR3 contains 15 residues. The DNA of the CDR3 is TGTGCCAGTAGTCCTCCGGGACAGGCTAATGAAAAACTGTTTTTT. Its translation: CASSPPGQANEKLFF.

This clone came up once. The chain has TRBV10-1 and TRBJ2-1; 10 nucleotides match TRBD2. Unmatched junction bases numbered 5, after V lost 0 bases and J lost 6 bases. Germline CDR1 and CDR2: WNHNN and SYGVQD (reference sequence). The CDR3 consists of 16 residues. The CDR3 sequence is CASSESASGGRNEQFF. In nucleotides, the CDR3 is TGCGCCAGCAGTGAGTCGGCTAGCGGGGGCCGCAATGAGCAGTTCTTC.

The V gene is TRBV7-6, the J gene TRBJ2-3, with 8 nucleotides matching TRBD2. The CDR3 extends over 18 amino acids. J lost 2 bases, V lost 0 bases, and 10 bases had no gene match. CDR1 and CDR2 (germline): SGHVS, FNYEAQ. The CDR3 nucleotides are TGTGCCAGCAGCTTAGCGCAGGCGGCGGGGGGAAACACAGATACGCAGTATTTT. Translating gives CASSLAQAAGGNTDTQYF.

This rearrangement joins TRBV5-5 to TRBJ1-5; D call uncertain. The CDR3 spans 13 residues. Germline values: CDR1 SGHKS, CDR2 YYEKEE (reference sequence). V was cut by 1 base and J by 1 base, with 3 bases left in between. Written as DNA, the CDR3 is TGTGCCAGCAGCTTGAGCAGCAATCAGCCCCAGCATTTT. Translating it yields CASSLSSNQPQHF.

V usage is TRBV2 and J usage is TRBJ1-1, with D perhaps TRBD1 (5 bases). CDR1 is SNHLY, CDR2 FYNNEI, per germline. The length of the CDR3 is 15 residues. V gave up 6 bases and J gave up 4 bases, with 18 bases separating them. The CDR3 bases are TGTGCCAGCAGGAGCGGGGGGGGAGGTGGCACTGAAGCTTTCTTT. Translating gives CASRSGGGGGTEAFF.

This clone is a singleton in its sample. The gene calls are TRBV28 and TRBJ2-7; TRBD2 matches 11 bases. V lost 7 bases and J lost 12; bases outside the gene matches: 14. The CDR3 runs to 14 residues. Germline loops: CDR1 MDHEN, CDR2 SYDVKM. The chain's CDR3 is CASTSPTSGTRMYF. CDR3 bases: TGTGCCAGCACCTCTCCGACTAGCGGGACCCGTATGTACTTC. The entire variable domain, with the rest obtained from reference TRBV28 and TRBJ2-7, is as follows: DVKVTQSSRYLVKRTGEKVFLECVQDMDHENMFWYRQDPGLGLRLIYFSYDVKMKEKGDIPEGYSVSREKKERFSLILESASTNQTSMYLCASTSPTSGTRMYFGPGTRLTVT.

The rearrangement uses TRBV6-6 and TRBJ1-1; D remains unclear. This CDR3 has 15 residues. The V gene lost 1 base and the J gene lost 1 base, with 10 bases spanning the gap. In germline, CDR1 is MNHNY, CDR2 SVGAGI (reference sequence). The CDR3 nucleotides are TGTGCCAGCAGTTACTGGACGGGAGGGAACACTGAAGCTTTCTTT. This gives the protein CASSYWTGGNTEAFF.

The V and J genes are TRBV6-5 and TRBJ2-1; 8 bases map to TRBD1. V was clipped by 4 bases and J by 7 bases; unmatched bases: 6. The germline V gene has CDR1 MNHEY and CDR2 SVGAGI. This CDR3 has 14 residues. CDR3 DNA: TGTGCCAGCAGTTTCCAGGGGGCGTCAAATGAGCAGTTCTTC. It is translated as CASSFQGASNEQFF.

The chain is built from TRBV27 and TRBJ1-2, with 12 bases aligning to TRBD1. Trimming cost V 0 bases and J 5 bases; bases outside gene matches: 7. Per germline, CDR1 MNHEY and CDR2 SMNVEV (reference sequence). This CDR3 contains 17 residues. The CDR3 bases are TGTGCCAGCAGTTTATCTGGGACAGGGGGCTCGAGATATGGCTACACCTTC. This sequence encodes CASSLSGTGGSRYGYTF.

This clone has more than one count but fewer than ten. The rearrangement links TRBV15 to TRBJ2-5; possible D gene TRBD2, 6 bases. The CDR3 has 14 residues. V was pared by 1 base and J by 6 bases, with 12 bases between. Germline CDR1 is LNHNV and CDR2 is YYDKDF (reference sequence). The CDR3 protein is CATSRGGRLQTQYF. Written as DNA, the CDR3 is TGTGCCACCAGCAGAGGAGGGAGGTTACAGACCCAGTACTTC.

This clone was detected only a few times. The chain employs TRBV11-2 and TRBJ2-1; D may be TRBD1 (7 bases). Germline CDR1 and CDR2: SGHAT and FQNNGV. Between the trimmed V and J ends, which lost 5 bases and 3 bases, there was a span of 17 bases. The CDR3 totals 16 residues. CDR3 in DNA: TGTGCCAGCAGCCCGCCATGGCAGGGGGGCTACAATGAGCAGTTCTTC. The encoded protein is CASSPPWQGGYNEQFF.

The rearrangement joins TRBV18 to TRBJ2-7; 9 bases fit TRBD1. Germline V gene lookup returns CDR1 KGHSH and CDR2 LQKENI. This CDR3 is built from 14 residues. V lost 2 bases, J lost 2 bases, and 1 base stayed unmatched. The CDR3: CASSPGTGTYEQYF. CDR3 nucleotide sequence: TGTGCCAGCTCACCAGGGACAGGGACCTACGAGCAGTACTTC.

This chain joins TRBV5-1 and TRBJ2-5, with D unresolved. Trimming shortened V by 7 bases and J by 4 bases, and 14 bases separated the two germline ends. In germline, CDR1 is SGHRS, CDR2 YFSETQ. This CDR3 has 13 residues. CDR3 amino acids: CASGLTLGETQYF. CDR3 coding DNA: TGCGCCAGCGGGCTCACCCTGGGAGAGACCCAGTACTTC.

This clone was observed a single time. The chain is built from TRBV7-2 and TRBJ1-3; a possible D gene is TRBD1 (6 bases). This CDR3 contains 15 residues. Per germline, CDR1 SGHTA and CDR2 FQGNSA. V lost 6 bases and J 2 bases, leaving 14 bases between the germline ends. CDR3 in amino acids: CASRPTSGAGNTIYF. In DNA form, the CDR3 reads TGTGCCAGCAGACCTACTTCAGGGGCTGGAAACACCATATATTTT.

As concerns this clone: Mismatch with germline at one junction end may stem from a read error. The chain has TRBV4-1 and TRBJ2-7, with 9 bases identical to TRBD1. The germline gives CDR1 MGHRA, CDR2 YSYEKL. The CDR3 length is 15 residues. The CDR3: CASSQVWTGVYAQYF. DNA of the CDR3: TGCGCCAGCAGCCAAGTTTGGACAGGGGTGTACGCGCAGTACTTC.

This chain connects TRBV7-8 to TRBJ1-5; 7 nucleotides match TRBD1. The CDR3 sequence is 15 residues long. Trimming took 5 bases from V and 4 from J; bases not matched to a gene: 8. Germline V gives CDR1 SGHVS, CDR2 FQNEAQ. The CDR3 here is CASSLEGAGNQPQHF. As DNA, the CDR3 is TGTGCCAGCAGCCTAGAGGGGGCCGGTAATCAGCCCCAGCATTTT.

The chain couples TRBV27 to TRBJ2-1, with a tentative D call TRBD2 (7 bases). Germline V gives CDR1 MNHEY, CDR2 SMNVEV (reference sequence). CDR3 length: 15 amino acids. The V end lost 0 bases, the J end lost 9 bases, and 15 bases lay between the germline ends. CDR3 in DNA: TGTGCCAGCAGTTTATCGGGGGAGGGGGAGGGTGAGCAGTTCTTC. Translating gives CASSLSGEGEGEQFF.

This clone was detected a few times. The genes are TRBV27 and TRBJ1-5, with D unresolved. There are 14 residues in the CDR3. The V gene's germline CDR1 is MNHEY and CDR2 SMNVEV (reference sequence). The V gene lost 6 bases and the J gene lost 4 bases, with 13 bases spanning the gap. CDR3 sequence reads: CASRAVAINQPQHF. DNA of the CDR3: TGTGCCAGCAGGGCAGTGGCAATAAATCAGCCCCAGCATTTT.

V is TRBV5-1 and J is TRBJ2-7, with a possible D match to TRBD1 (6 bases). Germline V gives CDR1 SGHRS, CDR2 YFSETQ. Trimming pared 2 bases from V and 7 bases from J, leaving 13 bases between. The CDR3 spans 13 residues. In nucleotides, the CDR3 is TGCGCCAGCAGCTTCACAGGGTCCGGGGAGCAGTACTTC. It specifies CASSFTGSGEQYF.

The chain employs TRBV5-1 and TRBJ1-2, with D hard to call. Looked up from germline, CDR1 is SGHRS and CDR2 is YFSETQ. Trimming stripped 3 bases from V and 0 bases from J, with 9 bases between. The CDR3 consists of 14 residues. This CDR3 is CASSSVTANYGYTF. CDR3 nucleotides: TGCGCCAGCAGCTCGGTCACAGCTAACTATGGCTACACCTTC. Full variable domain (remainder filled in from reference TRBV5-1 and TRBJ1-2): KAGVTQTPRYLIKTRGQQVTLSCSPISGHRSVSWYQQTPGQGLQFLFEYFSETQRNKGNFPGRFSGRQFSNSRSEMNVSTLELGDSALYLCASSSVTANYGYTFGSGTRLTVV.

The chain carries TRBV29-1 and TRBJ1-2, with D hard to call. Between the trimmed V and J ends, which lost 6 bases and 7 bases, there was a span of 18 bases. The CDR3 is 13 amino acids. Germline V gene lookup returns CDR1 SQVTM and CDR2 ANQGSEA. CDR3: CSVAATQRSGYTF. The CDR3 DNA is TGCAGCGTCGCGGCGACCCAAAGAAGTGGCTACACCTTC.

The chain links TRBV5-1 to TRBJ2-7; 10 nucleotides line up with TRBD1. This CDR3 spans 15 amino acids. The germline gives CDR1 SGHRS, CDR2 YFSETQ. Trimming removed 0 bases from V and 3 bases from J; junction bases left unmatched: 3. In nucleotides, the CDR3 is TGCGCCAGCAGCTTGGGGACAGGGGGGAGCTACGAGCAGTACTTC. It yields the protein CASSLGTGGSYEQYF. Full variable domain (remainder filled in from reference TRBV5-1 and TRBJ2-7): KAGVTQTPRYLIKTRGQQVTLSCSPISGHRSVSWYQQTPGQGLQFLFEYFSETQRNKGNFPGRFSGRQFSNSRSEMNVSTLELGDSALYLCASSLGTGGSYEQYFGPGTRLTVT.

The J gene is TRBJ2-2, the V gene TRBV11-2, with D tentatively TRBD1 (6 bases). Per the germline V gene, CDR1 is SGHAT and CDR2 is FQNNGV. V lost 5 bases, J lost 4 bases, and 17 bases lay in between. The CDR3 is 16 amino acids. The CDR3 nucleotides are TGTGCCAGCAGCCTAGGACAGCCTTGGAGCACCGGGGAGCTGTTTTTT. This translates into CASSLGQPWSTGELFF.

This clone has just a few counts. The V call is TRBV5-5, the J call TRBJ2-1; a weak D match, TRBD2 (5 bases). The CDR3 covers 13 residues. Germline V gene data show CDR1 as SGHKS and CDR2 as YYEKEE (reference sequence). With 2 bases removed from V and 6 bases from J, the gap between germline ends came to 9 bases. The CDR3 reads CASSFKGANEQFF. For the CDR3, the DNA is TGTGCCAGCAGCTTCAAGGGAGCCAATGAGCAGTTCTTC.

This chain uses TRBV19 with TRBJ2-1; TRBD2 aligns across 8 bases. Germline CDR1 reads LNHDA; CDR2 reads SQIVND (reference sequence). The CDR3 consists of 16 residues. Trimming removed 1 base from V and 7 bases from J; junction bases left unmatched: 9. CDR3 coding DNA: TGTGCCAGTAGTATAGCCCTAGCGGGTGTAGTGAATGAGCAGTTCTTC. Protein: CASSIALAGVVNEQFF.

The genes are TRBV11-2 and TRBJ2-3; possible D gene TRBD2, 5 bases. The CDR3 covers 15 residues. Germline CDR1 reads SGHAT; CDR2 reads FQNNGV. The V end lost 3 bases, the J end lost 2 bases, and 12 bases lay between the germline ends. The CDR3 DNA is TGTGCCAGCAGCTTTCCGCGGGCGGCCACAGATACGCAGTATTTT. As protein: CASSFPRAATDTQYF.

This clone has just a few counts. This chain connects TRBV5-5 to TRBJ1-2; TRBD1 matches at 9 bases. The CDR3 consists of 16 residues. The junction had 14 bases not matched to a gene; V was cut back by 4 bases and J by 7 bases. Per the germline V gene, CDR1 is SGHKS and CDR2 is YYEKEE (reference sequence). The CDR3 protein is CASSRAWGQGEVGYTF. The CDR3, as DNA: TGTGCCAGCAGCCGCGCTTGGGGACAGGGAGAGGTTGGCTACACCTTC.

This clone was recorded only once. This chain joins TRBV19 and TRBJ1-2, with D hard to call. Trimming removed 5 bases from V and 2 bases from J, with 12 bases in between. Germline V lookup: CDR1 LNHDA, CDR2 SQIVND (reference sequence). The CDR3 covers 14 residues. This CDR3 reads CASSSWVGNYGYTF. The CDR3, as DNA: TGTGCCAGTAGTTCCTGGGTCGGGAACTATGGCTACACCTTC. Based on the CDR3 plus reference TRBV19 and TRBJ1-2, the full variable domain is DGGITQSPKYLFRKEGQNVTLSCEQNLNHDAMYWYRQDPGQGLRLIYYSQIVNDFQKGDIAEGYSVSREKKESFPLTVTSAQKNPTAFYLCASSSWVGNYGYTFGSGTRLTVV.

V and J are TRBV2 and TRBJ1-2, with no clear D. Germline V gives CDR1 SNHLY, CDR2 FYNNEI. V shed 3 bases and J shed 4 bases, with 6 bases lying between them. The CDR3 is 12 amino acids. The CDR3 coding sequence is TGTGCCAGCAGTGAGAGGGCCTATGGCTACACCTTC. As protein: CASSERAYGYTF.